The T cell receptor (beta chain) described here comes from a study of naive and memory T cell subsets. CDR1 SEHNR and CDR2 FQNEAQ come from the germline V gene (reference sequence). There are 16 residues in the CDR3. The V end was cut by 5 bases, the J end by 3 bases, with 17 bases between. An equimolar mix of two oligonucleotides served as the beta constant-region primer for TRBC1 and TRBC2. Nested alpha and beta constant-region primers with the SP2 primer drove four PCR rounds on ligated cDNA. TCRdb reanalysed the UMI-ligation and nested PCR reads using MiXCR and keeps one entry per CDR3 protein. This table has 25,000 to 40,000 distinct CDR3 sequences, approximately 17% appearing once. Cells stained for CD3, CD4, CD8, CD45RA and CD27 were sorted into four subsets. CD45RA-CD27- cells were effector memory; CD45RA+CD27- cells were EMRA.

The chain couples TRBV7-9 to TRBJ1-5, with TRBD1 as a possible D gene (6 bases). The source is a human donor in good health. The sequenced sample consisted of effector memory CD4+ T cells from blood. Subset given: effector memory, CD45RA- CD27-. The CDR3 here is CASSHSGTSNNQPQHF. The CDR3 coding sequence is TGTGCCAGCAGCCATTCCGGGACAAGTAACAATCAGCCCCAGCATTTT.